This note documents a single TCR beta chain sequence. Its specificity is unknown. This table comes from immunoSEQ multiplex PCR, and its TCRdb copy is limited to in-frame clones, with some not included. This table has 30,000 to 35,000 clones, roughly four fifths appearing once. This sample was included in a study of vaccination effects on CD4 cells after COVID-19. About the research overall: Every well got over 1.5 million PBMC, which were grown with 8.5 to 10 IU/ml IL-2 and 8.5 to 10 ug/ml peptides.

Following culture for around 9 days, CD4+ T cells were isolated. PCR showed that the person got SARS-CoV-2 infection at some point between March and December 2020. Vaccine administered to participants consisted of two doses of either BNT162b2 or mRNA-1273. At days 3 and 7, half of the medium was exchanged for IL-2 medium. Germline V lookup: CDR1 SGHNT, CDR2 YENEEA. The V and J ends lost 1 base and 1 base respectively, with 12 bases between them. CDR3 length equals 16 residues. Specimen: CD4+ T cells from PBMCs cultured without peptide, collected after COVID-19 vaccination. The receptor comes from a human donor who had a prior SARS-CoV-2 infection. The chain links TRBV11-3 to TRBJ2-3; D is unresolved. The CDR3 protein is CASSLGAITGTDTQYF. The CDR3 nucleotides read TGTGCCAGCAGCTTAGGGGCAATCACGGGCACAGATACGCAGTATTTT.